This TCR beta chain was sequenced in a study of cytomegalovirus exposure and HLA in healthy donors. At the time of sampling, donors were nominally healthy, though unrecorded immune exposures were likely. J gave up 3 bases and V 5 bases, and 3 bases lay outside the gene matches. Per germline, CDR1 GTSNPN and CDR2 SVGIG (reference sequence). CDR3 length: 12 residues. PCR was performed using 60 Vbeta and 13 Jbeta primers. In the original workflow: Counted up in a later analysis, unique TCR beta chains came to roughly 80 million, with about 9.9 million shared. Generated by immunoSEQ multiplex PCR, the TCRdb table keeps only in-frame clones and is missing some. V and J calls and clone size come straight from that table; D and trimming were deduced from the DNA. The table has about 220,000 clones, 60% to 80% seen once.

The receptor was isolated from a male donor in good health and CMV-seronegative. The chain employs TRBV30 and TRBJ1-1, with 7 bases fitting TRBD1. The sequenced material came from PBMCs. CDR3 residues: CAWDRVDTEAFF. The CDR3 DNA sequence: TGTGCCTGGGACAGGGTGGACACTGAAGCTTTCTTT.